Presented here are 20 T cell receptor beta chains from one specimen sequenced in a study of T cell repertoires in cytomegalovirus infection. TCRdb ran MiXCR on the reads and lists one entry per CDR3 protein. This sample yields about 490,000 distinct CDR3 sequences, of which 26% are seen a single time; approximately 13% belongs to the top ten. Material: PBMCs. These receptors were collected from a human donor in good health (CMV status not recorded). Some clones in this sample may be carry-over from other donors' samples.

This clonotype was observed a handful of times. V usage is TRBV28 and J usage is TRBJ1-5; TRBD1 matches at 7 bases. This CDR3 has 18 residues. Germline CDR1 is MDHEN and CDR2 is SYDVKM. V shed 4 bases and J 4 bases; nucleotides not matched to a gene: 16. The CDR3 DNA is TGTGCCAGCAGTTCCCACGCGTTTACACAGGGGATTAATCAGCCCCAGCATTTT. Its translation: CASSSHAFTQGINQPQHF.

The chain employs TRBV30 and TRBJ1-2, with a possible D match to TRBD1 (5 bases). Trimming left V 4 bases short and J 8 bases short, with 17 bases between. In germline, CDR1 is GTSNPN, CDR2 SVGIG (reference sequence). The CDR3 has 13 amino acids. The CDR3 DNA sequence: TGTGCCTGGAACCCCGGGGGTGAGGGCGGCTACACCTTC. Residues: CAWNPGGEGGYTF.

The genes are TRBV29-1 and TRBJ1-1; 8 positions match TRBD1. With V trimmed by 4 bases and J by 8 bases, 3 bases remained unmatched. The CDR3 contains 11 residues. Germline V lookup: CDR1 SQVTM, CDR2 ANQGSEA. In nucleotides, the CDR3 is TGCAGCGTTGGATGGACAGGGGAAGCTTTCTTT. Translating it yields CSVGWTGEAFF.

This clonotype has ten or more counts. The CDR3 reads CASSYSTGGGLNIQYF. The CDR3 nucleotides are TGTGCCAGCAGTTACTCGACAGGCGGGGGACTCAACATTCAGTACTTC. J is TRBJ2-4 and V is TRBV6-5; D possibly corresponds to TRBD2 (7 bases). Germline V CDR1 and CDR2: MNHEY, SVGAGI. This CDR3 is 16 amino acids long. V was trimmed by 0 bases and J by 7 bases, leaving 16 bases between them.

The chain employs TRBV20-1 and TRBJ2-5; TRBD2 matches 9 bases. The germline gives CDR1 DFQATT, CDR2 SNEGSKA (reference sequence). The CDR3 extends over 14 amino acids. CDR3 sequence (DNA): TGCAGAGCTGGGGGTAGCGGGAGTGGGGAGACCCAGTACTTC. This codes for CRAGGSGSGETQYF.

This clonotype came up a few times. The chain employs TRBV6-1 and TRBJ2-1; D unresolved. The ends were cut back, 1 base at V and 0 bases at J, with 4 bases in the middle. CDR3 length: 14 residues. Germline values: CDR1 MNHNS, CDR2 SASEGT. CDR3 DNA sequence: TGTGCCAGCAGTGAAGGGCTCTCCTACAATGAGCAGTTCTTC. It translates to CASSEGLSYNEQFF.

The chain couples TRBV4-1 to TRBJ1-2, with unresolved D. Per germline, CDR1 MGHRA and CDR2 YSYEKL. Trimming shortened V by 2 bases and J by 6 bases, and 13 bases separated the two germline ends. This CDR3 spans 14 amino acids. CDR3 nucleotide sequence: TGCGCCAGCAGCCAAAGACCACTTTTGCATGGCTACACCTTC. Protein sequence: CASSQRPLLHGYTF.

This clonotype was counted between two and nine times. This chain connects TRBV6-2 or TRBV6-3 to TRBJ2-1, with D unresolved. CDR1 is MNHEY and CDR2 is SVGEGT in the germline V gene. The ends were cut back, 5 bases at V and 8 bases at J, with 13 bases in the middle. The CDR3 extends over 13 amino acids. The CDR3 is CASSESLRHEQFF. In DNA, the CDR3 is TGTGCCAGCAGTGAATCGTTGAGGCATGAGCAGTTCTTC.

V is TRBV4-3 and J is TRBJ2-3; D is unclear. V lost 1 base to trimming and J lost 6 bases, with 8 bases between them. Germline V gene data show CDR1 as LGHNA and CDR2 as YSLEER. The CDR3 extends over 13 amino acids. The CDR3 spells CASSQAVADTQYF. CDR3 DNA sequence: TGCGCCAGCAGCCAAGCCGTGGCCGATACGCAGTATTTT.

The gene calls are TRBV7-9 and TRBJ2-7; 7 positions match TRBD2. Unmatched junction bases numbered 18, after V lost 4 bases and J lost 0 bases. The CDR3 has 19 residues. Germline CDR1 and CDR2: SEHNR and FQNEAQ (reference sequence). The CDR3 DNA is TGTGCCAGCAGCTACATTACCGGGACTATCCTGACGAGCTCCTACGAGCAGTACTTC. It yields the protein CASSYITGTILTSSYEQYF.

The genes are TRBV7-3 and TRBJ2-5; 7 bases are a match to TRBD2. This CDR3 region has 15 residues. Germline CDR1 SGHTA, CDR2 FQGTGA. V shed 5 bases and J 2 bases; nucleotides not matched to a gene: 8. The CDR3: CASSAGRGTQETQYF. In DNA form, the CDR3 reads TGTGCCAGCAGCGCAGGGAGGGGAACGCAAGAGACCCAGTACTTC. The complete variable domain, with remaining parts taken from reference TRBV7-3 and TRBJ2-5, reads GAGVSQTPSNKVTEKGKYVELRCDPISGHTALYWYRQSLGQGPEFLIYFQGTGAADDSGLPNDRFFAVRPEGSVSTLKIQRTERGDSAVYLCASSAGRGTQETQYFGPGTRLLVL.

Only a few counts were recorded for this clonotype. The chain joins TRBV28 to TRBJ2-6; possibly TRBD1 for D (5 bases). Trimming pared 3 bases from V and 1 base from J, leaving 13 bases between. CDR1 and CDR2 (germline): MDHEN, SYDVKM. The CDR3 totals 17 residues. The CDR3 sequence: CASSLRRQLSGANVLTF. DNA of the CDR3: TGTGCCAGCAGTTTGAGACGACAGTTATCTGGGGCCAACGTCCTGACTTTC.

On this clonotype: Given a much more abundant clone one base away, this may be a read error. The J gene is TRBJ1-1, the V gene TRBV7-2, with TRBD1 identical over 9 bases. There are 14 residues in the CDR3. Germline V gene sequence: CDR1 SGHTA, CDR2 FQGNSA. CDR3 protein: CDSSGQGLNTEAFF. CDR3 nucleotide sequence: TGTGACAGCAGCGGACAGGGGCTGAACACTGAAGCTTTCTTT.

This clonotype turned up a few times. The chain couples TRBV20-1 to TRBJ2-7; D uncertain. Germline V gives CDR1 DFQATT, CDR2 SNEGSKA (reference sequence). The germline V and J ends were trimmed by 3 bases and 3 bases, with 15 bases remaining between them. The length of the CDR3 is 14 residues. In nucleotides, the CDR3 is TGCAGTGCTAGGCCGCCGGCCGCCCACTACGAGCAGTACTTC. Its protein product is CSARPPAAHYEQYF.

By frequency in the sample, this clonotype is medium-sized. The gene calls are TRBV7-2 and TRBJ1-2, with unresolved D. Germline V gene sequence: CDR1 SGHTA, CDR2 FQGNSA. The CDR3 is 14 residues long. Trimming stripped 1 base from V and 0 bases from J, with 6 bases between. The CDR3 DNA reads TGTGCCAGCAGCTTAGATTACTCTAACTATGGCTACACCTTC. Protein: CASSLDYSNYGYTF.

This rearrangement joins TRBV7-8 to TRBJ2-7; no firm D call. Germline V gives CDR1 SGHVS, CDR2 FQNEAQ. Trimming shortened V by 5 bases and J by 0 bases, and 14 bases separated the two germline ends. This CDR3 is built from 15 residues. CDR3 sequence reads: CASSLIARSSYEQYF. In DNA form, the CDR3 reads TGTGCCAGCAGCCTAATCGCGCGGAGCTCCTACGAGCAGTACTTC.

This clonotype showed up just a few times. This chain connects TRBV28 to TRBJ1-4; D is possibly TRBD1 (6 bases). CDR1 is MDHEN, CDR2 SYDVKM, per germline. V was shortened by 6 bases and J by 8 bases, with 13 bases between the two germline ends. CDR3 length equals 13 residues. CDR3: CASSPGHNEKLFF. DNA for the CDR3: TGTGCCAGCAGCCCGGGACACAACGAAAAACTGTTTTTT.

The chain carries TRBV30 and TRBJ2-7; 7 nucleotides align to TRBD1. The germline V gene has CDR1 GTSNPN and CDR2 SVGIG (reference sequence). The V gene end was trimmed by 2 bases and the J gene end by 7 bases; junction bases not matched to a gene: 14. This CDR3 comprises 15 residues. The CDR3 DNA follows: TGTGCCTGGAGTTGGCTTGGGCCAGGGGGTCGGGAGCAGTACTTC. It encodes CAWSWLGPGGREQYF.

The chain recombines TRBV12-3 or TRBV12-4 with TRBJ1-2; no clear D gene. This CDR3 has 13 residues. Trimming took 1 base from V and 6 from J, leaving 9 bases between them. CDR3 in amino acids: CASSLGGPDGYTF. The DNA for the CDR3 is TGTGCCAGCAGTTTAGGAGGGCCGGATGGCTACACCTTC.

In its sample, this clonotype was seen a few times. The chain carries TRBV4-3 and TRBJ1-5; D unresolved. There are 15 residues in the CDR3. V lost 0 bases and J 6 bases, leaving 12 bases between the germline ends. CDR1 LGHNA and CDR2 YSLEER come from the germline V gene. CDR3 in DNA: TGCGCCAGCAGCCAAGAATCAGGAGCTAGTCAGCCCCAGCATTTT. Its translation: CASSQESGASQPQHF.